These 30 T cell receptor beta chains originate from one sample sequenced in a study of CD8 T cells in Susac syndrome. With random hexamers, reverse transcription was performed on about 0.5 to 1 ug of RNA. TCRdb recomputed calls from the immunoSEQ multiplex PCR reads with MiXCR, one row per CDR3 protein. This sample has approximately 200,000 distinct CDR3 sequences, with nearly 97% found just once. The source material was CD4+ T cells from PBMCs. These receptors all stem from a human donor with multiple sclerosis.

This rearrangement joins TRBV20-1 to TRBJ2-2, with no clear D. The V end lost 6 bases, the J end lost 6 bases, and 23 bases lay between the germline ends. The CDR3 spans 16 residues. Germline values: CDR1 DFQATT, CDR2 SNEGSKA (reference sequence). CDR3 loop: CSATRAGQVFAGELFF. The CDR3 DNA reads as TGCAGTGCAACGCGAGCCGGGCAGGTTTTCGCCGGGGAGCTGTTTTTT.

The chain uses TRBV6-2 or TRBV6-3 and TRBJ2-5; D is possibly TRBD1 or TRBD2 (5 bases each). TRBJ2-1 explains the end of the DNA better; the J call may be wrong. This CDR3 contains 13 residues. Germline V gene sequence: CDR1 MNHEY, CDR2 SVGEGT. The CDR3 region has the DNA TGTGCCAGCAGTTACTCTCGGGACGGGACCCAGTTCTTC. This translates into CASSYSRDGTQFF.

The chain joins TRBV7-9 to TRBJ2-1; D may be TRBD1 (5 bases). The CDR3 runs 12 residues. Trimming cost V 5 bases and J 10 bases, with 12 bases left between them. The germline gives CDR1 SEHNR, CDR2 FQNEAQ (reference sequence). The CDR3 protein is CASSQTDREQFF. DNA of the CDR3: TGTGCCAGCAGCCAGACAGATCGGGAGCAGTTCTTC.

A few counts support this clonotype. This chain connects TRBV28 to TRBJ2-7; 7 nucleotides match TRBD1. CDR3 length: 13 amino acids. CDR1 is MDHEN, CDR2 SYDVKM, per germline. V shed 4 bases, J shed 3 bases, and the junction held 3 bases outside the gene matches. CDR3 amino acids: CASSSRDSYEQYF. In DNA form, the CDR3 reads TGTGCCAGCAGTTCCCGGGACAGCTACGAGCAGTACTTC.

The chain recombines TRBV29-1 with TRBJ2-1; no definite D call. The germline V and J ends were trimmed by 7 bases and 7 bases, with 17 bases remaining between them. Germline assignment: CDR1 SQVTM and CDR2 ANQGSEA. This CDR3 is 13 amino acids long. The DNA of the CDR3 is TGCAGCGCCAAGAGGCAGTATGGGAATGAGCAGTTCTTC. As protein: CSAKRQYGNEQFF.

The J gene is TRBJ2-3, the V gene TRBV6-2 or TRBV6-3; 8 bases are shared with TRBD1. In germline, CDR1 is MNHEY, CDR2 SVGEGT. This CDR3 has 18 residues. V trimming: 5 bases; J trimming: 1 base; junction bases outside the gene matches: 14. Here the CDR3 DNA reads TGTGCCAGCAGTCTACGGACAGGGATTGCTCTACGCACAGATACGCAGTATTTT. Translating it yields CASSLRTGIALRTDTQYF.

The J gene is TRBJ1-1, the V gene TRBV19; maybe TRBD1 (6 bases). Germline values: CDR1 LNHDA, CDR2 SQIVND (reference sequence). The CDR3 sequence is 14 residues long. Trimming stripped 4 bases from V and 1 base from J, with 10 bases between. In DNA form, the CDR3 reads TGTGCCAGTAGTAGGCGGGGGCCGAACACTGAAGCTTTCTTT. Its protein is CASSRRGPNTEAFF.

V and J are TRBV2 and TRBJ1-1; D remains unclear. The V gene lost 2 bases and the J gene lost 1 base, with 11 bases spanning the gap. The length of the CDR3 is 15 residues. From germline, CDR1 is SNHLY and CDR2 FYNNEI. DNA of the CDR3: TGTGCCAGCAGTGAATGGCCGCGGGGGAACACTGAAGCTTTCTTT. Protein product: CASSEWPRGNTEAFF.

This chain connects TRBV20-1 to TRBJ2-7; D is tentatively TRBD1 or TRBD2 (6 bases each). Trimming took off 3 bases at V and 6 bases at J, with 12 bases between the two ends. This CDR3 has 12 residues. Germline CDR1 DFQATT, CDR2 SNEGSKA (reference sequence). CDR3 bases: TGCAGTGCTAGTTCGAGGGGGGCCGAGCAGTACTTC. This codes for CSASSRGAEQYF.

This CDR3 reads CASSPPGPYEQYF. Here the CDR3 DNA reads TGTGCCAGCAGCCCCCCAGGCCCCTACGAGCAGTACTTC. The V and J genes are TRBV5-4 and TRBJ2-7; D is unclear. Germline V gene sequence: CDR1 SGHNT, CDR2 YYREEE (reference sequence). The V end lost 4 bases, the J end lost 2 bases, and 10 bases lay between the germline ends. This CDR3 region has 13 residues.

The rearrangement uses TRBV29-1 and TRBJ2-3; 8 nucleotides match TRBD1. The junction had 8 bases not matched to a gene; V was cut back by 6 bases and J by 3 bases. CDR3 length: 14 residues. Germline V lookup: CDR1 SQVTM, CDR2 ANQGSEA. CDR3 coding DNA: TGCAGCGTGGCGACAGGGGTAGGAACAGATACGCAGTATTTT. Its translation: CSVATGVGTDTQYF.

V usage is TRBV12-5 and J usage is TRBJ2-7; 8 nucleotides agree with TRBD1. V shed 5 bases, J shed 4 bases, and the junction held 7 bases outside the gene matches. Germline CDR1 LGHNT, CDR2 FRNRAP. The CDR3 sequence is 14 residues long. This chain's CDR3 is CASGADRGRYEQYF. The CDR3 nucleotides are TGTGCTAGTGGTGCCGACAGGGGAAGGTACGAGCAGTACTTC.

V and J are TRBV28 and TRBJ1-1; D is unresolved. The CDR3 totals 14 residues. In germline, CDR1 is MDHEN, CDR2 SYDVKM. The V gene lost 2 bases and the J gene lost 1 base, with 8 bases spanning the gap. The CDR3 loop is CASSLLIGNTEAFF. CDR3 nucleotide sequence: TGTGCCAGCAGTTTACTGATTGGGAACACTGAAGCTTTCTTT.

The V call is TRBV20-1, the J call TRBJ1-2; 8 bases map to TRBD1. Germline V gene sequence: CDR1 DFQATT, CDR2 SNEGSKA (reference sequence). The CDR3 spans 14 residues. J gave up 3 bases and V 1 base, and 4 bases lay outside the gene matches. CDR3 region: CSARARGLYYGYTF. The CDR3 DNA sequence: TGCAGTGCTAGAGCCAGGGGGCTTTACTATGGCTACACCTTC.

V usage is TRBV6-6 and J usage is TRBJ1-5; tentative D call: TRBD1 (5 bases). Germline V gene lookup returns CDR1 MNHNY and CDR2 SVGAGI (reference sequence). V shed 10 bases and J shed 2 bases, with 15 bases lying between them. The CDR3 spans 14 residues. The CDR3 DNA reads TGTGCCACCTCCCAGGGCGGAGGCAATCAGCCCCAGCATTTT. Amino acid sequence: CATSQGGGNQPQHF.

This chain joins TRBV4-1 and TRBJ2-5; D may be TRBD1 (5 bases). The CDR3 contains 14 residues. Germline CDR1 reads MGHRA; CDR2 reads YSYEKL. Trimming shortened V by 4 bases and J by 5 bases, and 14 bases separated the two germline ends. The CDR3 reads CASSRQGPGETQYF. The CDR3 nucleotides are TGCGCCAGCAGCCGGCAAGGACCAGGGGAGACCCAGTACTTC.

This CDR3 reads CASSQRDRFQPQHF. The CDR3 DNA is TGTGCCAGCAGCCAAAGGGACAGGTTTCAGCCCCAGCATTTT. The chain is built from TRBV3-1 and TRBJ1-5; TRBD1 matches 8 bases. Germline lookup yields CDR1 LGHDT and CDR2 YNNKEL (reference sequence). The V and J ends lost 2 bases and 6 bases, in that order; junction bases with no gene match: 3. This CDR3 is built from 14 residues.

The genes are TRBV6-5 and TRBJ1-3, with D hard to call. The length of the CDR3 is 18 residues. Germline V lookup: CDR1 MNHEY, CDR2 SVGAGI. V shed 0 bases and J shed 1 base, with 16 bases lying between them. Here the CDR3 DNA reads TGTGCCAGCAGTTACTCGGCCGCACCAGGTCCTTCTGGAAACACCATATATTTT. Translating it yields CASSYSAAPGPSGNTIYF.

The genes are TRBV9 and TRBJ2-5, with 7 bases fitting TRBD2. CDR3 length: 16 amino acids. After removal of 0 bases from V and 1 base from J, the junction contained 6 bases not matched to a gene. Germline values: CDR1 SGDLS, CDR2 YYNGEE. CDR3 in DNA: TGTGCCAGCAGCGTAGCAGGCTGGGGGGGCCAAGAGACCCAGTACTTC. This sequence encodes CASSVAGWGGQETQYF. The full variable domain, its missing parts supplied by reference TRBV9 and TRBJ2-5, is DSGVTQTPKHLITATGQRVTLRCSPRSGDLSVYWYQQSLDQGLQFLIQYYNGEERAKGNILERFSAQQFPDLHSELNLSSLELGDSALYFCASSVAGWGGQETQYFGPGTRLLVL.

The CDR3 nucleotides read TGCAGTGCGAATAGAAGGGAGGGACTGAACTACGAGCAGTACTTC. Its translation is CSANRREGLNYEQYF. The gene calls are TRBV20-1 and TRBJ2-7, with 7 bases fitting TRBD2. V trimming: 6 bases; J trimming: 3 bases; junction bases outside the gene matches: 14. Germline V gene data show CDR1 as DFQATT and CDR2 as SNEGSKA (reference sequence). CDR3 length: 15 amino acids.

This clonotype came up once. The CDR3 DNA sequence: TGCAGTGCTAGAGATGTGGTGACCCCTAGGGAGACCCAGTACTTC. This sequence encodes CSARDVVTPRETQYF. The rearrangement joins TRBV20-1 to TRBJ2-5; D unclear. The V and J ends lost 0 bases and 5 bases respectively, with 16 bases between them. Germline CDR1 reads DFQATT; CDR2 reads SNEGSKA (reference sequence). The CDR3 has 15 residues.

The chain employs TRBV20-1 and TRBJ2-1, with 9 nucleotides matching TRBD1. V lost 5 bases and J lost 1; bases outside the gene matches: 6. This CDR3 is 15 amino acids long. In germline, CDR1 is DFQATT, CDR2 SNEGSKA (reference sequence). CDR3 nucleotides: TGCAGTGCTCAGCCCGGGACAGGGTCCTACAATGAGCAGTTCTTC. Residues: CSAQPGTGSYNEQFF.

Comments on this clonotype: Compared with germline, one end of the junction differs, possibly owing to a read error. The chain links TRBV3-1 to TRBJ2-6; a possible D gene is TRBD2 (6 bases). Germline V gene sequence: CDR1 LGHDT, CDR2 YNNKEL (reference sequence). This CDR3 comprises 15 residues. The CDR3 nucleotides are TGTGCCAGCAGCCGTCCGGGGGTAACGGCCAACGTCCTGATTTTC. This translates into CASSRPGVTANVLIF.

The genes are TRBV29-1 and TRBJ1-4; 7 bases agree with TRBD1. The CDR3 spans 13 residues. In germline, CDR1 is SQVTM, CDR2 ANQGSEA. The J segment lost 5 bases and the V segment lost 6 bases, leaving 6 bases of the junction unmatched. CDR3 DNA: TGCAGCGTGGTAGGACAGGAGAATGAAAAACTGTTTTTT. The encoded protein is CSVVGQENEKLFF.

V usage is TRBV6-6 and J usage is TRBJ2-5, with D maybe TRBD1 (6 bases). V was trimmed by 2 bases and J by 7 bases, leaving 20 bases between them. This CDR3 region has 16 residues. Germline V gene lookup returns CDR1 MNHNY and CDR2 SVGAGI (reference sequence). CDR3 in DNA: TGTGCCAGCAGTTACCTTACAGGGATCGAGGGATGGACCCAGTACTTC. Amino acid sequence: CASSYLTGIEGWTQYF.

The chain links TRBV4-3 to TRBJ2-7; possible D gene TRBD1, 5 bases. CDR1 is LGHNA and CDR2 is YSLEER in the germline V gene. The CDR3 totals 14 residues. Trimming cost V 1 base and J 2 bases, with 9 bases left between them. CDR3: CASSQVVRAYEQYF. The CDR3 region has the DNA TGCGCCAGCAGCCAAGTGGTCAGGGCCTACGAGCAGTACTTC.

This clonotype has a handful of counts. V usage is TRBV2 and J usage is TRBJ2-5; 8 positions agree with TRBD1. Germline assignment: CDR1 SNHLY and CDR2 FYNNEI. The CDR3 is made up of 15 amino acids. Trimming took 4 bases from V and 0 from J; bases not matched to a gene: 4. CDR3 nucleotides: TGTGCCAGCAGTGGACAGGGGATCTACCAAGAGACCCAGTACTTC. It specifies CASSGQGIYQETQYF.

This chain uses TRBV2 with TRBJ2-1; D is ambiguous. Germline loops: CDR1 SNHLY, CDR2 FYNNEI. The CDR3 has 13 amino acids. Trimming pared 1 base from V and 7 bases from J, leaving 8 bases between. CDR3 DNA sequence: TGTGCCAGCAGTGAAGGGGTGAGGAATGAGCAGTTCTTC. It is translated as CASSEGVRNEQFF.

CDR3: CASSQGGFNTQYF. DNA of the CDR3: TGTGCCAGCAGCCAAGGGGGGTTTAATACGCAGTATTTT. V is TRBV14 and J is TRBJ2-3, with D perhaps assigned TRBD1 or TRBD2 (5 bases each). The CDR3 is 13 amino acids. The V and J ends lost 1 base and 7 bases respectively, with 9 bases between them. Germline CDR1 SGHDN, CDR2 FVKESK.

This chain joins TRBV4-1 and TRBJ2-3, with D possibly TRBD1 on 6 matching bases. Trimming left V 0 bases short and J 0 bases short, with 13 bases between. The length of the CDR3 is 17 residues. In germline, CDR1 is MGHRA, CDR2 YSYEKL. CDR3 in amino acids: CASSQDGRQDSTDTQYF. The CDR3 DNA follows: TGCGCCAGCAGCCAAGACGGTAGACAGGACAGCACAGATACGCAGTATTTT.